This T cell receptor (beta chain) was obtained from a study of blood T cell repertoires in COVID-19. Study-level background: The samples span acute and convalescent COVID-19 from the United States, Italy and Spain.

The trim removed 6 bases at V and 4 bases at J, leaving 11 bases unmatched. CDR3 size: 15 residues. CDR1 and CDR2 from the germline V gene are MDHEN and SYDVKM. Measured with immunoSEQ multiplex PCR; TCRdb has only the in-frame clones, and not every one. Of about 190,000 clones listed, more than 60% are singletons. The TCR sequence derives from a woman between 45 and 60 years old with acute or convalescent COVID-19. The V and J genes are TRBV28 and TRBJ1-2, with TRBD1 matching 7 bases. The sequenced material came from peripheral blood. The CDR3 region has the DNA TGTGCCAGCAGGCTACCACAGGGGTCAGTCTATGGCTACACCTTC. It translates to CASRLPQGSVYGYTF.